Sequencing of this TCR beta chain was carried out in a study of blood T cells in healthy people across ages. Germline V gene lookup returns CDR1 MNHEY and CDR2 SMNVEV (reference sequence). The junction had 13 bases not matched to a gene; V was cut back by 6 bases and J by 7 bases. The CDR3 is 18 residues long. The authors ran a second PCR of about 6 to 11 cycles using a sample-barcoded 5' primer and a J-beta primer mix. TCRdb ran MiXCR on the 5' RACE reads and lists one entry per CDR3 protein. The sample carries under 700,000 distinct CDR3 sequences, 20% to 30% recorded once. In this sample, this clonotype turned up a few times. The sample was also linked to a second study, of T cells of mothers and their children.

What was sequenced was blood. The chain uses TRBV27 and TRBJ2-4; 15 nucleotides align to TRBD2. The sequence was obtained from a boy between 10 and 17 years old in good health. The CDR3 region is CASSTLGLAGGRANIQYF. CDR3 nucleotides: TGTGCCAGCAGCACTCTGGGACTAGCGGGAGGCCGGGCGAACATTCAGTACTTC.